The next 26 T cell receptor beta chains were all read from a single sample in a study of blood T cell repertoires in COVID-19. Generated by immunoSEQ multiplex PCR, the TCRdb table keeps only in-frame clones and is missing some. The table includes 60,000 to 85,000 clones, approximately 80% detected once. Sequenced: peripheral blood. These receptors were taken from a man of 80 years or more with acute or convalescent COVID-19.

The chain has TRBV7-2 and TRBJ2-7; TRBD1 matches at 7 bases. The germline CDR1 and CDR2 sequences are SGHTA and FQGNSA. The CDR3 extends over 14 amino acids. V lost 3 bases to trimming and J lost 0 bases; unmatched junction nucleotides: 2. CDR3 loop: CASSLWDSSYEQYF. CDR3 nucleotides: TGTGCCAGCAGCTTGTGGGACAGCTCCTACGAGCAGTACTTC. Supplemented by reference TRBV7-2 and TRBJ2-7, the full variable domain reads GAGVSQSPSNKVTEKGKDVELRCDPISGHTALYWYRQSLGQGLEFLIYFQGNSAPDKSGLPSDRFSAERTGGSVSTLTIQRTQQEDSAVYLCASSLWDSSYEQYFGPGTRLTVT.

The chain has TRBV3-1 (or the pseudogene TRBV3-2) and TRBJ2-2, with 9 positions matching TRBD2. V shed 0 bases, J shed 5 bases, and the junction held 7 bases outside the gene matches. Germline V gene data show CDR1 as LGHDT and CDR2 as YNNKEL (reference sequence). There are 17 residues in the CDR3. The CDR3 protein is CASSQDTLAGRTGELFF. The CDR3 DNA follows: TGTGCCAGCAGCCAAGATACCCTAGCGGGAAGGACCGGGGAGCTGTTTTTT.

This clone showed up just a few times. The V and J genes are TRBV25-1 and TRBJ1-4; 11 nucleotides align to TRBD1. With V trimmed by 5 bases and J by 5 bases, 4 bases remained unmatched. The germline CDR1 and CDR2 sequences are MGHDK and SYGVNS. This CDR3 spans 15 amino acids. As DNA, the CDR3 is TGTGCCAGCAGTCCCCGGACAGGGGGCAATGAAAAACTGTTTTTT. It translates to CASSPRTGGNEKLFF.

This rearrangement joins TRBV19 to TRBJ1-5, with D hard to call. Germline values: CDR1 LNHDA, CDR2 SQIVND (reference sequence). The length of the CDR3 is 14 residues. V lost 7 bases to trimming and J lost 5 bases, with 15 bases between them. The chain's CDR3 is CASTPRREDQPQHF. The DNA for the CDR3 is TGTGCCAGTACCCCCCGAAGGGAGGATCAGCCCCAGCATTTT.

The chain employs TRBV5-4 and TRBJ2-1, with D possibly being TRBD1 (6 bases). The length of the CDR3 is 14 residues. CDR1 and CDR2 from the germline V gene are SGHNT and YYREEE (reference sequence). Between the trimmed V and J ends, which lost 3 bases and 11 bases, there was a span of 18 bases. The CDR3 DNA sequence: TGTGCCAGCAGCTGGACAACAGTCGGGACAAAGCAGTTCTTC. Translating gives CASSWTTVGTKQFF.

The chain has TRBV18 and TRBJ1-2; 7 bases align to TRBD1. J lost 6 bases, V lost 2 bases, and 6 bases had no gene match. In germline, CDR1 is KGHSH, CDR2 LQKENI. This CDR3 comprises 14 residues. The CDR3 spells CASSPTGQDNGYTF. Here the CDR3 DNA reads TGTGCCAGCTCACCAACTGGACAGGATAATGGCTACACCTTC.

The chain recombines TRBV5-1 with TRBJ2-3; 11 nucleotides agree with TRBD2. The CDR3 length is 16 residues. Unmatched junction bases numbered 7, after V lost 4 bases and J lost 3 bases. Germline CDR1 SGHRS, CDR2 YFSETQ. The CDR3 region has the DNA TGCGCCAGCAGCGACGTTAGCGGGGGGGTGACAGATACGCAGTATTTT. Residues: CASSDVSGGVTDTQYF.

V is TRBV5-1 and J is TRBJ2-7, with TRBD1 matching over 7 bases. CDR1 and CDR2 (germline): SGHRS, YFSETQ. Germline trimming cut 2 bases from V and 4 bases from J; bases unmatched to any gene: 6. There are 14 residues in the CDR3. The CDR3 DNA reads TGCGCCAGCAGCTTCGGGCAGGGGGTATACGAGCAGTACTTC. Its protein is CASSFGQGVYEQYF.

The chain uses TRBV28 and TRBJ2-7; D is uncertain. Per germline, CDR1 MDHEN and CDR2 SYDVKM. V was cut by 8 bases and J by 8 bases, with 16 bases left in between. The CDR3 extends over 12 amino acids. CDR3 amino acids: CASYQRTTKQYF. Written as DNA, the CDR3 is TGTGCCAGCTACCAGCGAACTACGAAGCAGTACTTC.

The V and J genes are TRBV6-5 and TRBJ1-1; 11 bases map to TRBD1. Trimming at V came to 5 bases and at J to 4 bases, leaving 6 bases not matched to a gene. CDR1 and CDR2 from the germline V gene are MNHEY and SVGAGI. This CDR3 is 15 amino acids long. The CDR3 region is CASSTPGQGGTEAFF. CDR3 in DNA: TGTGCCAGCAGTACCCCGGGACAGGGGGGCACTGAAGCTTTCTTT.

This sequence joins TRBV4-3 and TRBJ2-1; 9 positions agree with TRBD2. From germline, CDR1 is LGHNA and CDR2 YSLEER. This CDR3 region has 16 residues. V shed 0 bases, J shed 10 bases, and the junction held 10 bases outside the gene matches. CDR3 DNA: TGCGCCAGCAGCCAAGATGGGCGCGGGAGGGCGCAAGAGCAGTTCTTC. This gives the protein CASSQDGRGRAQEQFF.

This clone was seen only a few times. The chain carries TRBV24-1 and TRBJ2-7; 12 bases fit TRBD2. The trim removed 3 bases at V and 4 bases at J, leaving 6 bases unmatched. Per the germline V gene, CDR1 is KGHDR and CDR2 is SFDVKD. There are 16 residues in the CDR3. The CDR3: CATSDTTSGSMYEQYF. The DNA of the CDR3 is TGTGCCACCAGTGATACGACTAGCGGGAGCATGTACGAGCAGTACTTC.

The chain couples TRBV19 to TRBJ2-1; D possibly corresponds to TRBD2 (6 bases). This CDR3 contains 14 residues. V was shortened by 1 base and J by 7 bases, with 11 bases between the two germline ends. In germline, CDR1 is LNHDA, CDR2 SQIVND (reference sequence). CDR3 bases: TGTGCCAGTAGTATAGTTGGAGGGGATAATGAGCAGTTCTTC. Protein product: CASSIVGGDNEQFF.

This clone was observed a handful of times. The CDR3 protein is CASSFASTGSTGNTIYF. The CDR3 bases are TGTGCCAGCAGTTTTGCGAGTACAGGGTCTACCGGAAACACCATATATTTT. This chain joins TRBV28 and TRBJ1-3, with D maybe TRBD1 (6 bases). This CDR3 comprises 17 residues. Trimming took 3 bases from V and 4 from J, leaving 19 bases between them. Germline V gene lookup returns CDR1 MDHEN and CDR2 SYDVKM.

There are a few counts of this clone. This chain joins TRBV7-6 and TRBJ2-1; tentatively, D is TRBD2 (6 bases). This CDR3 region has 15 residues. Trimming took 3 bases from V and 6 from J, leaving 15 bases between them. The germline CDR1 and CDR2 sequences are SGHVS and FNYEAQ. The CDR3 nucleotides read TGTGCCAGCAGCTTGTCCCCGGTGCGGGGCAATGAGCAGTTCTTC. It encodes CASSLSPVRGNEQFF.

V gene TRBV9 combines with J gene TRBJ2-1; 15 nucleotides align to TRBD2. The CDR3 sequence is 18 residues long. The germline V gene encodes CDR1 SGDLS and CDR2 YYNGEE. Losses at the gene ends were 0 bases for V and 7 bases for J; bases not matched to a gene: 8. The CDR3, as DNA: TGTGCCAGCAGCGTAGGGTCGGGACTAGCGGGAGGCGTAAATGAGCAGTTCTTC. Its protein product is CASSVGSGLAGGVNEQFF.

This sequence joins TRBV18 and TRBJ2-7; TRBD1 matches 10 bases. The CDR3 has 15 residues. The V segment lost 3 bases and the J segment 3 bases; nucleotides outside the gene matches: 5. Germline assignment: CDR1 KGHSH and CDR2 LQKENI. The CDR3 region is CASSPGTGVLYEQYF. The DNA for the CDR3 is TGTGCCAGCTCACCCGGGACAGGGGTCCTCTACGAGCAGTACTTC.

V is TRBV2 and J is TRBJ1-2; TRBD1 agrees at 10 bases. The trim removed 2 bases at V and 8 bases at J, leaving 8 bases unmatched. Germline V CDR1 and CDR2: SNHLY, FYNNEI. The length of the CDR3 is 15 residues. CDR3 amino acids: CASSERDRGGHGYTF. For the CDR3, the DNA is TGTGCCAGCAGTGAAAGGGACAGGGGTGGGCACGGCTACACCTTC.

The chain joins TRBV6-4 to TRBJ2-4; D ambiguous. The CDR3 consists of 14 residues. Trimming removed 0 bases from V and 10 bases from J, with 13 bases in between. Germline CDR1 reads MRHNA; CDR2 reads SNTAGT. In DNA form, the CDR3 reads TGTGCCAGCAGTGACTCAATTAGATCAGGAATTCAGTACTTC. Its translation: CASSDSIRSGIQYF.

V gene TRBV18 combines with J gene TRBJ1-1; D gene ambiguous. With 3 bases removed from V and 1 base from J, the gap between germline ends came to 6 bases. Germline V gives CDR1 KGHSH, CDR2 LQKENI. This CDR3 spans 13 amino acids. In nucleotides, the CDR3 is TGTGCCAGCTCACCTGCAGGGAACACTGAAGCTTTCTTT. As protein: CASSPAGNTEAFF.

V usage is TRBV6-2 or TRBV6-3 and J usage is TRBJ1-6, with a tentative D call TRBD1 (5 bases). Germline values: CDR1 MNHEY, CDR2 SVGEGT. Trimming took 6 bases from V and 11 from J, leaving 17 bases between them. The CDR3 consists of 14 residues. The CDR3 sequence: CASSQNGGNAPLHF. The CDR3 DNA is TGTGCCAGCAGCCAAAATGGGGGGAACGCACCCCTCCACTTT.

The chain is built from TRBV28 and TRBJ2-2; a weak D match, TRBD2 (6 bases). This CDR3 has 17 residues. Germline CDR1 and CDR2: MDHEN and SYDVKM. V was trimmed by 3 bases and J by 4 bases, leaving 18 bases between them. Here the CDR3 DNA reads TGTGCCAGCAGTTTGACTTCGGACTATACCCTCACCGGGGAGCTGTTTTTT. Protein: CASSLTSDYTLTGELFF.

V is TRBV30 and J is TRBJ2-7; 10 nucleotides align to TRBD2. The CDR3 contains 18 residues. V lost 1 base, J lost 5 bases, and 17 bases stayed unmatched. Germline V gene lookup returns CDR1 GTSNPN and CDR2 SVGIG (reference sequence). In nucleotides, the CDR3 is TGTGCCTGGAGTGGACCCGCGCGGGGAGCGGGGGGGCGGAACGAGCAGTACTTC. Amino acid sequence: CAWSGPARGAGGRNEQYF. Drawing the rest from reference TRBV30 and TRBJ2-7, the complete variable domain is SQTIHQWPATLVQPVGSPLSLECTVEGTSNPNLYWYRQAAGRGLQLLFYSVGIGQISSEVPQNLSASRPQDRQFILSSKKLLLSDSGFYLCAWSGPARGAGGRNEQYFGPGTRLTVT.

This chain uses TRBV5-4 with TRBJ2-3; 7 bases agree with TRBD2. The CDR3 contains 15 residues. The germline V gene encodes CDR1 SGHNT and CDR2 YYREEE (reference sequence). V gave up 1 base and J gave up 1 base; unmatched junction bases: 3. CDR3 DNA: TGTGCCAGCAGCTTGTTGGCGGGAGGCACAGATACGCAGTATTTT. This translates into CASSLLAGGTDTQYF.

This chain joins TRBV11-2 and TRBJ2-1, with 11 nucleotides matching TRBD1. Losses at the gene ends were 5 bases for V and 0 bases for J; bases not matched to a gene: 6. This CDR3 region has 17 residues. Per the germline V gene, CDR1 is SGHAT and CDR2 is FQNNGV. CDR3 nucleotide sequence: TGTGCCAGCAGCCTCGGGACAGGGGGACCCTCCTACAATGAGCAGTTCTTC. Residues: CASSLGTGGPSYNEQFF.

This clone was found a few times. The V and J genes are TRBV4-3 and TRBJ1-6, with a weak D call TRBD1 (6 bases). Trimming removed 1 base at V and 5 bases at J, with 15 bases between. The CDR3 contains 17 residues. Looked up from germline, CDR1 is LGHNA and CDR2 is YSLEER. CDR3 bases: TGCGCCAGCAGCCAAGGTTACACCGGGACAAATAATTCACCCCTCCACTTT. Translation gives CASSQGYTGTNNSPLHF.